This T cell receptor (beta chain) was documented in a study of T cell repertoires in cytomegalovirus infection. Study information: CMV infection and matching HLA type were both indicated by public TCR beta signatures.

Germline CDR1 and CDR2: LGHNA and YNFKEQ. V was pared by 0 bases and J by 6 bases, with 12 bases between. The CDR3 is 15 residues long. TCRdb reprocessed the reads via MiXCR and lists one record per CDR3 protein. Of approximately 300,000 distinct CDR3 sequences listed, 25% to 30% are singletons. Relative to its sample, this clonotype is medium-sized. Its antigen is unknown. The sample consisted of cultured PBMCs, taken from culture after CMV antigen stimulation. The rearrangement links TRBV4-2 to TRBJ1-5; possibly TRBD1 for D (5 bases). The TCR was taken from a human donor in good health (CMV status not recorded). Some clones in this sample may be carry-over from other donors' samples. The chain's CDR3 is CASSQDPAGTQPQHF. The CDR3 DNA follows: TGTGCCAGCAGCCAAGATCCGGCAGGGACTCAGCCCCAGCATTTT.